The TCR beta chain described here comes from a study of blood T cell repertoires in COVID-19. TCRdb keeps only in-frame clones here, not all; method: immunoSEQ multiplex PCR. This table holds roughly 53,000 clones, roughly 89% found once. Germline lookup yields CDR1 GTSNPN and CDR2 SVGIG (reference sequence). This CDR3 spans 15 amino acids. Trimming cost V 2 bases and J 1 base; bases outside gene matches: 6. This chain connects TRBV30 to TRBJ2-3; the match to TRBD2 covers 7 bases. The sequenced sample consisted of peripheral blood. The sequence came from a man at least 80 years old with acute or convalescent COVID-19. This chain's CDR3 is CAWSRPGGGTDTQYF. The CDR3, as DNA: TGTGCCTGGAGTCGACCGGGAGGCGGCACAGATACGCAGTATTTT. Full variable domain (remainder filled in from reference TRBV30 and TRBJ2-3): SQTIHQWPATLVQPVGSPLSLECTVEGTSNPNLYWYRQAAGRGLQLLFYSVGIGQISSEVPQNLSASRPQDRQFILSSKKLLLSDSGFYLCAWSRPGGGTDTQYFGPGTRLTVL.